This TCR beta chain comes out of a study of control samples from healthy donors and cancer patients. Sequenced by immunoSEQ multiplex PCR; TCRdb stores in-frame clones only, minus some. The sample records about 24,000 clones, roughly four fifths being singletons. After removal of 4 bases from V and 9 bases from J, the junction contained 6 bases not matched to a gene. Germline CDR1 is SQVTM and CDR2 is ANQGSEA. This CDR3 comprises 13 residues. The J gene is TRBJ1-6, the V gene TRBV29-1; 7 bases line up with TRBD1. This clonotype was obtained from a man aged 55 to 70 with head and neck cancer. Material: PBMCs. CDR3 in amino acids: CSVADRETSPLHF. In nucleotides, the CDR3 is TGCAGCGTTGCCGACAGGGAGACTTCACCCCTCCACTTT. The full variable domain, in which reference TRBV29-1 and TRBJ1-6 provide the parts outside the CDR3, is SAVISQKPSRDICQRGTSLTIQCQVDSQVTMMFWYRQQPGQSLTLIATANQGSEATYESGFVIDKFPISRPNLTFSTLTVSNMSPEDSSIYLCSVADRETSPLHFGNGTRLTVT.